The clone carrying this T cell receptor beta chain appeared a single time. What it binds is not known. V lost 3 bases and J lost 0; bases outside the gene matches: 4. The CDR3 is made up of 15 amino acids. The germline V gene encodes CDR1 MGHRA and CDR2 YSYEKL. This sample was taken from a study of brain T cells in children with intractable seizures. Indicated time point: blood from clinic visit 5 months post-surgery; TSC patient then seizure free. Surgery cases with the highest brain T cell transcript signatures were chosen for sequencing. At least one anti-epileptic drug was given before surgery. Study-level points and caveats: HCMV serostatus was not known, and viral specificity came from CDR3 similarity only.

Measured with immunoSEQ multiplex PCR; TCRdb has only the in-frame clones, and not every one. The table includes 340,000 or so clones, roughly 93% detected once. The clonotype was recovered from a boy under two years old with tuberous sclerosis and intractable seizures. This chain joins TRBV4-1 and TRBJ2-7, with 8 bases fitting TRBD1. The starting material was peripheral blood, obtained approximately 5 months after surgery. The CDR3: CASSHPGGPSYEQYF. In DNA, the CDR3 is TGCGCCAGCAGCCATCCAGGGGGCCCCTCCTACGAGCAGTACTTC.